The sequence of this T cell receptor (beta chain) was determined in a study of cytomegalovirus exposure and HLA in healthy donors. In the PCR, 60 Vbeta and 13 Jbeta primers were used. The data were produced by immunoSEQ multiplex PCR, yet TCRdb's version contains in-frame clones alone and is incomplete. Recorded for this sample: about 140,000 clones. Study observations and caveats: A later analysis found that most CMV-associated TCR beta chains appeared HLA-restricted. Other equally common chains were less clonally expanded than HLA-associated TCR beta chains, a later analysis showed. Altogether, 150 to 200 TCR beta chains were recorded as cytomegalovirus-associated.

In regard to this clone: What it binds is unknown. The sample has other DNA sequences that encode this CDR3 too.

The receptor was derived from a woman aged 18-30 years in good health and CMV-seronegative. Sequences were obtained from PBMCs.

The CDR3 DNA reads TGCGCCAGCAGCTTGGCAGGTTCCGGAAACACCATATATTTT. Its translation: CASSLAGSGNTIYF. The V and J genes are TRBV5-1 and TRBJ1-3; D gene unclear. The CDR3 covers 14 residues. V was clipped by 0 bases and J by 4 bases, with 8 bases between them. Germline V lookup: CDR1 SGHRS, CDR2 YFSETQ.